This T cell receptor beta chain was retrieved from a study of cytomegalovirus exposure and HLA in healthy donors. Use of 60 Vbeta and 13 Jbeta primers characterized the PCR. Data came from immunoSEQ multiplex PCR; TCRdb stores just in-frame clones and leaves some out. Of roughly 180,000 clones listed, roughly 80% are singletons. Unmatched junction bases numbered 7, after V lost 4 bases and J lost 14 bases. Germline V CDR1 and CDR2: SGHVS, FQNEAQ. This CDR3 has 12 amino acids. Source material: PBMCs. This sequence joins TRBV7-8 and TRBJ1-5, with TRBD1 matching 8 bases. The clonotype originates from a man aged 30-40 years in good health and CMV-seronegative. CDR3 in amino acids: CASSSRQGKKHF. In DNA, the CDR3 is TGTGCCAGCAGCTCCCGACAGGGGAAGAAGCATTTT.